These 9 T cell receptor beta chains were sequenced from one sample in a study of breast tumors, draining lymph nodes, adjacent tissues. Samples came from axillary lymph nodes draining the breast cancer. TCRdb used MiXCR to reprocess the multiplex PCR reads, holding one entry per CDR3 protein. The data hold approximately 300,000 distinct CDR3 sequences, with roughly 30% observed a single time. The specimen sequenced was axillary lymph node tissue. These receptors came from a female donor with breast cancer. Some clones in this sample may be carry-over from other donors' samples.

This clonotype was detected many times. The chain recombines TRBV9 with TRBJ2-1; 8 positions match TRBD2. Trimming took 3 bases from V and 8 from J; bases not matched to a gene: 13. In germline, CDR1 is SGDLS, CDR2 YYNGEE. The CDR3 is 16 amino acids. CDR3 coding DNA: TGTGCCAGCAGCGCCTCCGATCGGGAGGGCGGGGATGAGCAGTTCTTC. Translated, it gives CASSASDREGGDEQFF.

This clonotype showed up many times. The chain couples TRBV2 to TRBJ2-7, with D possibly matching TRBD1 (6 bases). Germline V gives CDR1 SNHLY, CDR2 FYNNEI. The V and J ends lost 2 bases and 0 bases respectively, with 14 bases between them. The CDR3 consists of 16 residues. In DNA form, the CDR3 reads TGTGCCAGCAGTGAAAAGAGGGCAGGGGACTCCTACGAGCAGTACTTC. Its protein is CASSEKRAGDSYEQYF.

This clonotype has at least ten counts. The chain employs TRBV24-1 and TRBJ2-2; D remains unclear. Trimming took 4 bases from V and 1 from J, leaving 12 bases between them. CDR1 is KGHDR, CDR2 SFDVKD, per germline. The CDR3 covers 16 residues. The CDR3 coding sequence is TGTGCCACCAGTGACCTTCTCACCTGGAACACCGGGGAGCTGTTTTTT. Translating it yields CATSDLLTWNTGELFF.

This clonotype was seen ten or more times. The V call is TRBV5-1, the J call TRBJ2-7; D is unclear. CDR3 length equals 12 residues. V was shortened by 2 bases and J by 7 bases, with 10 bases between the two germline ends. Germline loops: CDR1 SGHRS, CDR2 YFSETQ. The CDR3 coding sequence is TGCGCCAGCAGCTTAACTTTCGGGGAGCAGTACTTC. Translated: CASSLTFGEQYF.

This clonotype was counted at least ten times. The chain is built from TRBV11-2 and TRBJ2-1, with 9 bases lining up with TRBD1. Germline loops: CDR1 SGHAT, CDR2 FQNNGV. J lost 4 bases, V lost 2 bases, and 6 bases had no gene match. The CDR3 has 16 amino acids. The DNA for the CDR3 is TGTGCCAGCAGCTTACGGTCGACAGGGGGATACAATGAGCAGTTCTTC. It is translated as CASSLRSTGGYNEQFF.

This clonotype came up many times. The chain links TRBV29-1 to TRBJ2-7, with 8 bases aligning to TRBD2. The CDR3 sequence is 13 residues long. With 7 bases clipped from V and 7 bases from J, the junction kept 12 bases outside the gene matches. Germline CDR1 is SQVTM and CDR2 is ANQGSEA. For the CDR3, the DNA is TGCAGCGCCCCGGGGGGGCAGGGTGATGAGCAGTACTTC. This sequence encodes CSAPGGQGDEQYF.

This clonotype was detected ten times or more. The gene calls are TRBV7-9 and TRBJ1-2; 7 bases align to TRBD1. Germline CDR1 and CDR2: SEHNR and FQNEAQ (reference sequence). Unmatched junction bases numbered 5, after V lost 5 bases and J lost 2 bases. The CDR3 sequence is 14 residues long. The DNA of the CDR3 is TGTGCCAGCAGCCCGCCGACAGGGAACTATGGCTACACCTTC. It codes for CASSPPTGNYGYTF.

This clonotype was seen ten or more times. This chain connects TRBV4-3 to TRBJ2-1; possible D gene TRBD2, 7 bases. The CDR3 covers 14 residues. Germline V lookup: CDR1 LGHNA, CDR2 YSLEER. Between the trimmed V and J ends, which lost 0 bases and 8 bases, there was a span of 11 bases. This CDR3 reads CASSQEGGGDEQFF. The CDR3 region has the DNA TGCGCCAGCAGCCAAGAAGGGGGGGGCGATGAGCAGTTCTTC.

The chain employs TRBV5-4 and TRBJ2-7, with D hard to call. Trimming removed 4 bases at V and 0 bases at J, with 20 bases between. Germline CDR1 and CDR2: SGHNT and YYREEE (reference sequence). This CDR3 contains 17 residues. This chain's CDR3 is CASSPPLGSRVSYEQYF. DNA of the CDR3: TGTGCCAGCAGCCCTCCTCTGGGTTCTAGGGTCTCCTACGAGCAGTACTTC. Full variable domain (rest looked up from reference TRBV5-4 and TRBJ2-7): ETGVTQSPTHLIKTRGQQVTLRCSSQSGHNTVSWYQQALGQGPQFIFQYYREEENGRGNFPPRFSGLQFPNYSSELNVNALELDDSALYLCASSPPLGSRVSYEQYFGPGTRLTVT.